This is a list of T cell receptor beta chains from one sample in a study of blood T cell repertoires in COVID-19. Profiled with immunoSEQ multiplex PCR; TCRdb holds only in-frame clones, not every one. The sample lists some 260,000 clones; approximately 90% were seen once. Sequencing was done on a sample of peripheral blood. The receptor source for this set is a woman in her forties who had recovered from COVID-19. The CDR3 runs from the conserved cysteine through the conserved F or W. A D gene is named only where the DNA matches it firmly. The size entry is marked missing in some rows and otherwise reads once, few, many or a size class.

TGCGCCAGCAGCCAAGCCAGGGGCAAAACCAACTATGGCTACACCTTC	CASSQARGKTNYGYTF	16	TRBJ1-2	-	TRBV4-3	-
TGTGCCATCACCCCAGGGGGACAAATTAAGGGGAACACTGAAGCTTTCTTT	CAITPGGQIKGNTEAFF	17	TRBJ1-1	TRBD1	TRBV10-3	-
TGTGCCAGTAGTATGCTAGCGGGAGGGCTCCCTACAGATACGCAGTATTTT	CASSMLAGGLPTDTQYF	17	TRBJ2-3	TRBD2	TRBV19	-
TGTGCCAGCAGGGACAGGGCAAGCTCCTATAATTCACCCCTCCACTTT	CASRDRASSYNSPLHF	16	TRBJ1-6	TRBD1	TRBV2	once
TGTGCCAGCAGCCTAGCGGGAGGGCCCTACAATGAGCAGTTCTTC	CASSLAGGPYNEQFF	15	TRBJ2-1	TRBD2	TRBV6-5	-
TGTGCCAGCAGCTTAGGGACAACCTACGAGCAGTACTTC	CASSLGTTYEQYF	13	TRBJ2-7	-	TRBV11-1	-
TGCGCCAGCAGCCCGGACTACCGACGCGGGGAGCTGTTTTTT	CASSPDYRRGELFF	14	TRBJ2-2	-	TRBV5-1	-
TGTGCCAGCAGCTTAGTGGCAGGGGTTGGCACTGAAGCTTTCTTT	CASSLVAGVGTEAFF	15	TRBJ1-1	-	TRBV11-2	-
TGTGCCTGTCGGAGCGGGAGGGGACCCGGGGAGCTGTTTTTT	CACRSGRGPGELFF	14	TRBJ2-2	TRBD2	TRBV30	-
TGCAGCGTTGAGTTTCGGCTAGCGGGAGGTGAGGTTGAGCAGTTCTTC	CSVEFRLAGGEVEQFF	16	TRBJ2-1	TRBD2	TRBV29-1	-
TGTGCCAGTAGTTCCCGACTAGCGGGAGGGTCCAATGAGCAGTTCTTC	CASSSRLAGGSNEQFF	16	TRBJ2-1	TRBD2	TRBV19	-
TGTGCCAGCAGTCCATATAGGACAGCGAACACTGAAGCTTTCTTT	CASSPYRTANTEAFF	15	TRBJ1-1	-	TRBV27	-
TGTGCCAGCAGCTCGGACAGAAACACAGATACGCAGTATTTT	CASSSDRNTDTQYF	14	TRBJ2-3	-	TRBV7-3	-
TGTGCCAGCACACGGGACAGGGGCTACCCCTCCTACAATGAGCAGTTCTTC	CASTRDRGYPSYNEQFF	17	TRBJ2-1	TRBD1	TRBV7-9	-
TGCAGCGTTGTCCCACCCCAGGGGACCCAGTACTTC	CSVVPPQGTQYF	12	TRBJ2-5	-	TRBV29-1	-
TGTGCCAGCAGTTTAGCGGTCCCCGGGACCCAGTACTTC	CASSLAVPGTQYF	13	TRBJ2-5	-	TRBV27	-
TGTGCCAGCAGCCAATGGGGTCTAGCGGGCCAAGAGACCCAGTACTTC	CASSQWGLAGQETQYF	16	TRBJ2-5	TRBD2	TRBV7-2	-
TGTGCCATCAGTCCCCTAGGAAAGGACAACTCTGGAAACACCATATATTTT	CAISPLGKDNSGNTIYF	17	TRBJ1-3	-	TRBV10-3	-
TGTGCCTGGAGTGTATTTGTAAATGGCTACACCTTC	CAWSVFVNGYTF	12	TRBJ1-2	-	TRBV30	few
TGCAGCGTTGGCTGGCCCGGACAGGTCCCCTACGAGCAGTACTTC	CSVGWPGQVPYEQYF	15	TRBJ2-7	TRBD1	TRBV29-1	-
TGTGCCAGCAGTCCCGGCGGGGAGACCCAGTACTTC	CASSPGGETQYF	12	TRBJ2-5	-	TRBV6-5	-
TGTGCCAGCAGCCCCCCTGGGAGGACCCAGTACTTC	CASSPPGRTQYF	12	TRBJ2-5	-	TRBV12-3/TRBV12-4	-
TGTGCCAGCGGGGGGTTTGGGTCGACAGTTCCACCCCTCCACTTT	CASGGFGSTVPPLHF	15	TRBJ1-6	-	TRBV25-1	-
TGCGCCAGCAGCCTGGCCCAGTACAATGAGCAGTTCTTC	CASSLAQYNEQFF	13	TRBJ2-1	-	TRBV4-3	-
TGCGCCAGCAGCTTGGGTCCGGACACTTTTCAAGAGACCCAGTACTTC	CASSLGPDTFQETQYF	16	TRBJ2-5	-	TRBV5-1	-
TGTGCCAGCACTCCAGCGGTGGGTGGCTACACCTTC	CASTPAVGGYTF	12	TRBJ1-2	-	TRBV5-4	once